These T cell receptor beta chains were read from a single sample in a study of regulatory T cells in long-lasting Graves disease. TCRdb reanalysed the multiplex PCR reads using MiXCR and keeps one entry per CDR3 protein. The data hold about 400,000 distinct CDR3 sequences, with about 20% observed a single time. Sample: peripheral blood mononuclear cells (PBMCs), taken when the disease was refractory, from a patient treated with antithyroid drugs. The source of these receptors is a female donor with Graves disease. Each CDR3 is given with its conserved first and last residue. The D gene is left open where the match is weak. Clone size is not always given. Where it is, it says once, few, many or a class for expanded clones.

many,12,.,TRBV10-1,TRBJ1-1,TGCGCCAGCAGTGAGTCCAACACTGAAGCTTTCTTT,CASSESNTEAFF
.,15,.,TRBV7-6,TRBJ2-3,TGTGCCAGCAGCTTTGCTCGGGTTGGCACAGATACGCAGTATTTT,CASSFARVGTDTQYF
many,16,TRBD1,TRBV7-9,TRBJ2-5,TGTGCCAGCAGCTTAGCGGGACAGGAACACCAAGAGACCCAGTACTTC,CASSLAGQEHQETQYF
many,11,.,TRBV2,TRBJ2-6,TGTGCCAGCAGATGGGCCAACGTCCTGACTTTC,CASRWANVLTF
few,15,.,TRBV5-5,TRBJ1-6,TGTGCCAGCAGCTCACCGGATAGTTGGGATTCACCCCTCCACTTT,CASSSPDSWDSPLHF
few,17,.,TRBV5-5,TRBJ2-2,TGTGCCAGCAGCTTGGATCTAGGGGGGGTGGGCACCGGGGAGCTGTTTTTT,CASSLDLGGVGTGELFF
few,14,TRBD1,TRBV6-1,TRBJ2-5,TGTGCCAGCACACCGGGACAGGGCCCAGAGACCCAGTACTTC,CASTPGQGPETQYF
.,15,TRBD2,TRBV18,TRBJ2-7,TGTGCCAGCTCACCAGGGGCGGGAGCCCCCTACGAGCAGTACTTC,CASSPGAGAPYEQYF
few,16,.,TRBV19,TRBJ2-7,TGTGCCAGTAGTACCACCCGGGACACCTACTCCTACGAGCAGTACTTC,CASSTTRDTYSYEQYF
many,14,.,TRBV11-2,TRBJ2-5,TGTGCCAGCAGCTTTAGGGGAGGAGGGGAGACCCAGTACTTC,CASSFRGGGETQYF
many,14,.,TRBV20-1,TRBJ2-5,TGCAGTGCTAGCGACCTTTTGCGGTTGGAGACCCAGTACTTC,CSASDLLRLETQYF
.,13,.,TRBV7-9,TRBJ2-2,TGTGCCAGCAGCTGGGGCCTCACCGGGGAGCTGTTTTTT,CASSWGLTGELFF
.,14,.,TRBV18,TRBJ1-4,TGTGCCAGCTCACCCCGGGCCTTGGGGGAAAAACTGTTTTTT,CASSPRALGEKLFF
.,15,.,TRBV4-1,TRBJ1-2,TGCGCCAGCAGCCAAGATCCCGTCACTGTATATGGCTACACCTTC,CASSQDPVTVYGYTF
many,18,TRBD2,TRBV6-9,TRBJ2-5,TGTGCCAGCAGTTCCCTCGGGTGGCTAGCGGGCCCCCAAGAGACCCAGTACTTC,CASSSLGWLAGPQETQYF
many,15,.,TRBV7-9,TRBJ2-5,TGTGCCAGCAGCTTATTATTAGGGGCTGGAGAGACCCAGTACTTC,CASSLLLGAGETQYF
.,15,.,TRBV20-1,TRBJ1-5,TGCAGTGCTAGGTCCCAGGGGAATTCTAATCAGCCCCAGCATTTT,CSARSQGNSNQPQHF
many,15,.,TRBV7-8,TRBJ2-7,TGTGCCAGCAGCCCCCCGGGGCAGTCCACCTACGAGCAGTACTTC,CASSPPGQSTYEQYF
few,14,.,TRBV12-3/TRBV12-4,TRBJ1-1,TGTGCCAGCAGTTTGCTCGATGGAGGGACTGAAGCTTTCTTT,CASSLLDGGTEAFF
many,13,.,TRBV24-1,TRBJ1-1,TGTGCCACCAGTGATTCCGGGTGGACTGAAGCTTTCTTT,CATSDSGWTEAFF
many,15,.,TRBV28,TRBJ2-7,TGTGCCAGCAGGGCGCCGGGACTGTTCTCCTACGAGCAGTACTTC,CASRAPGLFSYEQYF
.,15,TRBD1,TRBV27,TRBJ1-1,TGTGCCAGCAGTTTATCATGGCAGGGGGAATCTGAAGCTTTCTTT,CASSLSWQGESEAFF
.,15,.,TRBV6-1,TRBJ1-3,TGTGCCAGCAGTGAAATCGGGAACTCTGGAAACACCATATATTTT,CASSEIGNSGNTIYF
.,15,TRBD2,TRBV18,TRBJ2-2,TGTGCCAGCTCACCAAACGGGAGGGCCGGCGGGGAGCTGTTTTTT,CASSPNGRAGGELFF
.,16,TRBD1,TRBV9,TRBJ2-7,TGTGCCAGCAGCCCCCGGCCGGGACAGGGGCTGTACGAGCAGTACTTC,CASSPRPGQGLYEQYF